The rows below give T cell receptor beta chains drawn from one sample of a study of breast tumors, draining lymph nodes, adjacent tissues. Each CDR3 protein gets one entry after TCRdb re-called the multiplex PCR reads with MiXCR. Of about 100,000 distinct CDR3 sequences in the sample, 21% were seen once. Sequenced input: axillary lymph node tissue. The receptors originated from a female donor with breast cancer. Some clones in this sample may be carry-over from other donors' samples. CDR3s include the opening cysteine and the closing phenylalanine or tryptophan. Fields, in order: CDR3 length, D gene, J gene, V gene, clone size, CDR3 protein, CDR3 DNA. The D gene is left open where the match is weak. The size of a clone is reported for some rows only, either as once, few or many, or as a class for expanded clones.

len: 15
d_gene: .
j_gene: TRBJ1-2
v_gene: TRBV10-3
abundance: many
CDR3aa: CAISEPLVGNYGYTF
CDR3nt: TGTGCCATCAGTGAGCCCCTGGTCGGAAACTATGGCTACACCTTC

len: 15
d_gene: TRBD1
j_gene: TRBJ2-5
v_gene: TRBV4-1
abundance: many
CDR3aa: CASSQGSGGSETQYF
CDR3nt: TGCGCCAGCAGCCAAGGGTCAGGGGGTTCGGAGACCCAGTACTTC

len: 15
d_gene: TRBD1
j_gene: TRBJ2-7
v_gene: TRBV6-5
abundance: many
CDR3aa: CASSYRATGIYEQYF
CDR3nt: TGTGCCAGCAGTTACCGAGCGACAGGGATCTACGAGCAGTACTTC

len: 15
d_gene: TRBD2
j_gene: TRBJ2-1
v_gene: TRBV19
abundance: many
CDR3aa: CASTDQLAVFDEQFF
CDR3nt: TGTGCCAGTACAGACCAACTAGCGGTGTTCGATGAGCAGTTCTTC

len: 13
d_gene: .
j_gene: TRBJ2-5
v_gene: TRBV18
abundance: few
CDR3aa: CASSPPTRETQYF
CDR3nt: TGTGCCAGCTCACCACCGACCAGGGAGACCCAGTACTTC

len: 15
d_gene: TRBD1
j_gene: TRBJ2-7
v_gene: TRBV27
abundance: many
CDR3aa: CASRPGTGGTGEQYF
CDR3nt: TGTGCCAGCAGACCCGGGACAGGGGGAACCGGCGAGCAGTACTTC

len: 14
d_gene: TRBD1
j_gene: TRBJ2-3
v_gene: TRBV11-1
abundance: many
CDR3aa: CASRKTGGTDTQYF
CDR3nt: TGTGCCAGCAGAAAGACAGGGGGCACAGATACGCAGTATTTT

len: 17
d_gene: TRBD2
j_gene: TRBJ2-3
v_gene: TRBV4-1
abundance: many
CDR3aa: CASMRQGEGRSTDTQYF
CDR3nt: TGCGCCAGCATGCGACAAGGGGAGGGCCGGAGCACAGATACGCAGTATTTT

len: 13
d_gene: TRBD1
j_gene: TRBJ1-5
v_gene: TRBV11-2
abundance: many
CDR3aa: CASSLGTGQPQHF
CDR3nt: TGTGCCAGCAGCTTGGGGACAGGGCAGCCCCAGCATTTT

len: 12
d_gene: .
j_gene: TRBJ1-2
v_gene: TRBV12-3/TRBV12-4
abundance: many
CDR3aa: CASSHLLGGYTF
CDR3nt: TGTGCCAGCAGTCACCTACTCGGGGGCTACACCTTC

len: 12
d_gene: .
j_gene: TRBJ2-1
v_gene: TRBV6-5
abundance: many
CDR3aa: CASSAGISGQFF
CDR3nt: TGTGCCAGCAGTGCCGGGATTTCGGGGCAGTTCTTC

len: 15
d_gene: TRBD2
j_gene: TRBJ2-1
v_gene: TRBV27
abundance: .
CDR3aa: CASSPGTSGDNEQFF
CDR3nt: TGTGCCAGCAGTCCCGGGACTAGCGGAGACAATGAGCAGTTCTTC

len: 15
d_gene: TRBD1
j_gene: TRBJ2-1
v_gene: TRBV28
abundance: .
CDR3aa: CASTTGQGRHNEQFF
CDR3nt: TGTGCCAGCACCACGGGACAGGGGAGACACAATGAGCAGTTCTTC

len: 15
d_gene: .
j_gene: TRBJ1-2
v_gene: TRBV5-6
abundance: many
CDR3aa: CASSLWAGFNYGYTF
CDR3nt: TGTGCCAGCAGCTTGTGGGCAGGATTTAACTATGGCTACACCTTC

len: 11
d_gene: .
j_gene: TRBJ2-1
v_gene: TRBV20-1
abundance: many
CDR3aa: CSAPAGGEQFF
CDR3nt: TGCAGTGCTCCTGCTGGCGGTGAGCAGTTCTTC

len: 15
d_gene: TRBD1
j_gene: TRBJ1-4
v_gene: TRBV19
abundance: few
CDR3aa: CASSTGTATNEKLFF
CDR3nt: TGTGCCAGTAGTACTGGGACAGCAACTAATGAAAAACTGTTTTTT

len: 17
d_gene: TRBD2
j_gene: TRBJ2-1
v_gene: TRBV9
abundance: many
CDR3aa: CASSVDSSGGHHNEQFF
CDR3nt: TGTGCCAGCAGCGTAGATAGTAGCGGGGGGCACCACAATGAGCAGTTCTTC

len: 14
d_gene: TRBD1
j_gene: TRBJ1-2
v_gene: TRBV19
abundance: few
CDR3aa: CASSVTGARDGYTF
CDR3nt: TGTGCCAGTAGTGTAACAGGGGCGAGGGATGGCTACACCTTC

len: 16
d_gene: TRBD1
j_gene: TRBJ2-7
v_gene: TRBV4-1
abundance: once
CDR3aa: CASSQLTGGGRHGQYF
CDR3nt: TGCGCCAGCAGCCAGCTGACAGGGGGAGGTAGGCACGGGCAGTACTTC

len: 14
d_gene: TRBD2
j_gene: TRBJ2-5
v_gene: TRBV27
abundance: .
CDR3aa: CASRRTSGQETQYF
CDR3nt: TGTGCCAGTCGGAGGACTAGCGGTCAAGAGACCCAGTACTTC

len: 11
d_gene: .
j_gene: TRBJ2-3
v_gene: TRBV2
abundance: many
CDR3aa: CASKEDGGQYF
CDR3nt: TGTGCCAGCAAAGAGGATGGTGGGCAGTATTTT

len: 15
d_gene: .
j_gene: TRBJ2-5
v_gene: TRBV18
abundance: .
CDR3aa: CASSPLSGRAETQYF
CDR3nt: TGTGCCAGCTCACCTCTCTCAGGCAGGGCGGAGACCCAGTACTTC

len: 19
d_gene: .
j_gene: TRBJ2-2
v_gene: TRBV27
abundance: .
CDR3aa: CASSPRAGGGTGQTGELFF
CDR3nt: TGTGCCAGCAGCCCTCGTGCCGGGGGGGGGACAGGACAAACCGGGGAGCTGTTTTTT

len: 15
d_gene: .
j_gene: TRBJ1-2
v_gene: TRBV5-1
abundance: many
CDR3aa: CASSPRAGSGYGYTF
CDR3nt: TGCGCCAGCAGCCCTAGGGCAGGGTCCGGTTATGGCTACACCTTC

len: 15
d_gene: .
j_gene: TRBJ1-2
v_gene: TRBV19
abundance: .
CDR3aa: CASTIIGRYSYGYTF
CDR3nt: TGTGCCAGTACGATAATAGGGCGATACTCCTATGGCTACACCTTC

len: 11
d_gene: .
j_gene: TRBJ2-7
v_gene: TRBV5-1
abundance: many
CDR3aa: CASSLGFEQYF
CDR3nt: TGCGCCAGCAGCTTGGGTTTCGAGCAGTACTTC

len: 13
d_gene: .
j_gene: TRBJ1-5
v_gene: TRBV20-1
abundance: many
CDR3aa: CSARGISNQPQHF
CDR3nt: TGCAGTGCTAGAGGGATCAGCAATCAGCCCCAGCATTTT

len: 15
d_gene: TRBD2
j_gene: TRBJ2-3
v_gene: TRBV7-7
abundance: many
CDR3aa: CASSPSGVSTDTQYF
CDR3nt: TGTGCCAGCAGCCCTAGCGGGGTTAGCACAGATACGCAGTATTTT

len: 15
d_gene: TRBD2
j_gene: TRBJ2-1
v_gene: TRBV20-1
abundance: .
CDR3aa: CSAPTSGRARSEQFF
CDR3nt: TGCAGTGCACCTACTAGCGGGAGGGCCCGGAGTGAGCAGTTCTTC

len: 14
d_gene: .
j_gene: TRBJ2-5
v_gene: TRBV6-5
abundance: many
CDR3aa: CASSYSRIQETQYF
CDR3nt: TGTGCCAGCAGTTACTCACGGATTCAAGAGACCCAGTACTTC

len: 11
d_gene: .
j_gene: TRBJ2-7
v_gene: TRBV20-1
abundance: many
CDR3aa: CSVKRAYEQYF
CDR3nt: TGCAGTGTTAAAAGGGCCTACGAGCAGTACTTC

len: 11
d_gene: .
j_gene: TRBJ2-5
v_gene: TRBV20-1
abundance: many
CDR3aa: CSARAQETQYF
CDR3nt: TGCAGTGCCCGGGCCCAAGAGACCCAGTACTTC

len: 17
d_gene: TRBD1
j_gene: TRBJ1-1
v_gene: TRBV18
abundance: .
CDR3aa: CASSPPHRGQENTEAFF
CDR3nt: TGTGCCAGCTCACCACCGCACAGGGGGCAGGAGAACACTGAAGCTTTCTTT

len: 11
d_gene: .
j_gene: TRBJ1-4
v_gene: TRBV4-1
abundance: many
CDR3aa: CASSQAGKLFF
CDR3nt: TGCGCCAGCAGCCAAGCGGGGAAACTGTTTTTT

len: 13
d_gene: .
j_gene: TRBJ1-5
v_gene: TRBV6-6
abundance: .
CDR3aa: CASSVQINQPQHF
CDR3nt: TGTGCCAGCAGTGTACAGATCAATCAGCCCCAGCATTTT

len: 14
d_gene: .
j_gene: TRBJ2-2
v_gene: TRBV5-1
abundance: many
CDR3aa: CASSLAVSTGELFF
CDR3nt: TGCGCCAGCAGCTTGGCGGTGAGCACCGGGGAGCTGTTTTTT

len: 16
d_gene: .
j_gene: TRBJ2-1
v_gene: TRBV10-3
abundance: many
CDR3aa: CAISEKVSLTYNEQFF
CDR3nt: TGTGCCATCAGTGAGAAGGTCTCCTTGACCTACAATGAGCAGTTCTTC

len: 15
d_gene: .
j_gene: TRBJ1-5
v_gene: TRBV2
abundance: many
CDR3aa: CASKEGGGVNQPQHF
CDR3nt: TGTGCCAGCAAGGAAGGGGGGGGTGTCAATCAGCCCCAGCATTTT

len: 15
d_gene: TRBD1
j_gene: TRBJ2-6
v_gene: TRBV7-9
abundance: many
CDR3aa: CASSTTGAGANVLTF
CDR3nt: TGTGCCAGCAGTACAACAGGGGCTGGGGCCAACGTCCTGACTTTC

len: 14
d_gene: .
j_gene: TRBJ2-7
v_gene: TRBV7-8
abundance: many
CDR3aa: CASSLVGATYEQYF
CDR3nt: TGTGCCAGCAGCTTGGTGGGAGCCACCTACGAGCAGTACTTC

len: 13
d_gene: .
j_gene: TRBJ1-4
v_gene: TRBV20-1
abundance: once
CDR3aa: CSAPRGADEKLFF
CDR3nt: TGCAGTGCTCCCAGGGGTGCTGATGAAAAGCTGTTTTTT

len: 13
d_gene: .
j_gene: TRBJ1-4
v_gene: TRBV6-5
abundance: many
CDR3aa: CASSYRQNEKLFF
CDR3nt: TGTGCCAGCAGTTATCGACAGAATGAAAAACTGTTTTTT

len: 22
d_gene: TRBD1
j_gene: TRBJ2-1
v_gene: TRBV9
abundance: many
CDR3aa: CASSSRIYSGTAPNTYYNEQFF
CDR3nt: TGTGCCAGCAGCTCCCGAATCTATTCCGGGACAGCCCCAAACACCTACTACAATGAGCAGTTCTTC

len: 13
d_gene: .
j_gene: TRBJ2-7
v_gene: TRBV5-4
abundance: .
CDR3aa: CASSLGSVSEQYF
CDR3nt: TGTGCCAGCAGCTTGGGTAGCGTGTCCGAGCAGTACTTC

len: 16
d_gene: .
j_gene: TRBJ2-1
v_gene: TRBV12-3/TRBV12-4
abundance: many
CDR3aa: CASSYPALVEANEQFF
CDR3nt: TGTGCCAGCAGCTACCCTGCTCTAGTTGAGGCCAATGAGCAGTTCTTC